These 28 T cell receptor beta chains originate from one sample sequenced in a study of T cells in women clearing cervical HPV infection. Produced via immunoSEQ multiplex PCR; TCRdb's table is partial and in-frame only. This table lists some 20,000 clones. The sample taken for sequencing was blood buffy coat. All receptors derive from a woman aged 18-70 years with a cervical HPV16 infection that either progressed to CIN3+ or cleared (not recorded which).

Comment on this clone: The CDR3 end falls 3 residues outside the read, so it is completed with the germline J gene. The rearrangement joins TRBV5-1 to TRBJ2-6, with 8 nucleotides matching TRBD2. The germline CDR1 and CDR2 sequences are SGHRS and YFSETQ. V dropped 0 bases and J dropped 2; count of bases not matched to a gene: 7. The CDR3 covers 18 residues. CDR3 protein: CASSLAFLAGTGANVLTF. CDR3 DNA (partial): TGCGCCAGCAGCTTGGCCTTCCTAGCGGGTACTGGGGCCAACGTC.

About this clone: The read terminates 3 residues ahead of where the CDR3 ends, so the germline J gene completes it. The gene calls are TRBV20-1 and TRBJ2-4, with TRBD1 matching over 9 bases. The CDR3 runs to 12 residues. In germline, CDR1 is DFQATT, CDR2 SNEGSKA (reference sequence). Incomplete CDR3 DNA: TGCAGTGCCTACAGGGGGCCAGAGACT. It yields the protein CSAYRGPET. The CDR3, in full, reads CSAYRGPETQYF.

Concerning this clone itself: Read sequence stops 3 residues before the CDR3 end, and the germline J gene provides the missing end. V and J are TRBV7-9 and TRBJ2-3; TRBD1 agrees at 7 bases. The junction had 5 bases not matched to a gene; V was cut back by 5 bases and J by 0 bases. The germline gives CDR1 SEHNR, CDR2 FQNEAQ (reference sequence). This CDR3 has 15 amino acids. The part of the CDR3 DNA that was read is TGTGCCAGCAGCGCAGGGGGATTGAGCACAGATACG. It is translated as CASSAGGLSTDT. The whole CDR3 sequence reads CASSAGGLSTDTQYF.

On this clone: From the germline J gene comes the end of the CDR3, since the read stops 3 residues before it. The J gene is TRBJ2-5, the V gene TRBV11-3; 8 bases match TRBD1. The CDR3 sequence is 13 residues long. Germline CDR1 reads SGHNT; CDR2 reads YENEEA. Trimming cost V 4 bases and J 5 bases; bases outside gene matches: 3. Incomplete CDR3 DNA: TGTGCCAGCAGCTACAGGGGGTGGGAGACC. Translation gives CASSYRGWET. The full CDR3 sequence reads CASSYRGWETQYF.

To note about this clone: The CDR3 goes on 3 residues after the read ends, and that part is filled in from the germline J gene. The chain combines TRBV6-1 with TRBJ1-1, with D maybe TRBD1 (5 bases). There are 16 residues in the CDR3. Trimming took 4 bases from V and 0 from J, leaving 15 bases between them. Germline CDR1 is MNHNS and CDR2 is SASEGT. CDR3: CASSVGGTLMNTEAFF. CDR3 DNA, as far as it was read: TGTGCCAGCAGTGTGGGGGGAACGCTGATGAACACTGAA.

About this clone: At one end, the junction sequence differs from germline, possibly due to a read error. The read ends 3 residues early relative to the CDR3; the germline J gene fills the gap. This chain uses TRBV7-7 with TRBJ1-1, with D possibly being TRBD1 (6 bases). The CDR3 length is 14 residues. Germline-derived CDR1 and CDR2 are SSHAT and FNYEAQ (reference sequence). CDR3 residues: CASSQPGGDETAFF. Partial CDR3 DNA: TGTGCTAGCAGCCAGCCGGGGGGCGATGAGACA. Together with reference TRBV7-7 and TRBJ1-1, the CDR3 gives the full variable domain: GAGVSQSPRYKVTKRGQDVTLRCDPISSHATLYWYQQALGQGPEFLTYFNYEAQPDKSGLPSDRFSAERPEGSISTLTIQRTEQRDSAMYRCASSQPGGDETAFFGQGTRLTVV.

Comments on this clone: The read comes to an end 3 residues before the CDR3 does, leaving the germline J gene to fill in the end. This sequence joins TRBV5-4 and TRBJ1-2; TRBD1 is a possible D gene (6 bases). Looked up from germline, CDR1 is SGHNT and CDR2 is YYREEE (reference sequence). Trimming removed 0 bases at V and 5 bases at J, with 8 bases between. The CDR3 covers 13 residues. The sequenced CDR3 bases are TGTGCCAGCAGCTTGGACAGGGAGTATGGC. Its translation: CASSLDREYG. The full-length CDR3 reads as CASSLDREYGYTF.

A note on this clone: The CDR3 end lies 3 residues beyond the end of the read and is filled in from the germline J gene. The same CDR3 is also encoded by other DNA sequences in this sample. The V call is TRBV6-2 or TRBV6-3, the J call TRBJ1-6; D possibly corresponds to TRBD1 (6 bases). Germline V gives CDR1 MNHEY, CDR2 SVGEGT. This CDR3 is 14 amino acids long. The ends were cut back, 5 bases at V and 6 bases at J, with 11 bases in the middle. The part of the CDR3 DNA that was read is TGTGCCAGCAGTACGGGGACATTTAATTCACCC. Its protein product is CASSTGTFNSP. From start to end, the CDR3 is CASSTGTFNSPLHF.

CDR3 DNA, as far as it was read: TGCAGCGCCGGGACAGCCGTTAATCAGCCG. Its translation is CSAGTAVNQP. The whole CDR3 reads CSAGTAVNQPQYF. The chain employs TRBV29-1 and TRBJ2-3, with 7 bases matching TRBD1. The read terminates 3 residues before the CDR3 end, so the remaining end is supplied by the germline J gene. Germline loops: CDR1 SQVTM, CDR2 ANQGSEA. CDR3 length equals 13 residues.

Remarks on this clone: Read data end 3 residues before the CDR3 end; the end is taken from the germline J gene. This chain links TRBV6-2 or TRBV6-3 with TRBJ1-6, with D possibly being TRBD1 (6 bases). Trimming left V 2 bases short and J 6 bases short, with 17 bases between. The CDR3 totals 17 residues. Germline loops: CDR1 MNHEY, CDR2 SVGEGT. The CDR3: CASSYGRATGTNSPLHF. Incomplete CDR3 DNA: TGTGCCAGCAGTTACGGAAGAGCCACAGGGACTAATTCACCC.

About this clone itself: The sequence runs out 3 residues before the end of the CDR3; the remainder is reconstructed from the germline J gene. The chain recombines TRBV20-1 with TRBJ1-2; unclear D gene. This CDR3 comprises 17 residues. V was clipped by 0 bases and J by 3 bases, with 20 bases between them. CDR1 and CDR2 from the germline V gene are DFQATT and SNEGSKA (reference sequence). The part of the CDR3 DNA that was read is TGCAGTGCTAGAGATCGCGTATTCGGAGGGCAGCACTATGGC. This sequence encodes CSARDRVFGGQHYG. From start to end, the CDR3 is CSARDRVFGGQHYGYTF.

The part of the CDR3 DNA that was read is TGTGCCAGCAGAACACCAGGGGGTCCTAATGAAAAG. It specifies CASRTPGGPNEK. The whole CDR3 protein reads CASRTPGGPNEKLFF. The V and J genes are TRBV6-2 or TRBV6-3 and TRBJ2-2; 7 bases map to TRBD1. The sequence runs out 3 residues before the end of the CDR3; the remainder is reconstructed from the germline J gene. This CDR3 spans 15 amino acids. Germline lookup yields CDR1 MNHEY and CDR2 SVGEGT.

Points on this clone: Read sequence stops 3 residues before the CDR3 end, and the germline J gene provides the missing end. The rearrangement links TRBV30 to TRBJ2-6, with D unclear. CDR1 and CDR2 from the germline V gene are GTSNPN and SVGIG (reference sequence). This CDR3 has 17 amino acids. With 0 bases removed from V and 0 bases from J, the gap between germline ends came to 12 bases. Here the CDR3 reads CAWSVGSANSGANVLTF. Incomplete CDR3 DNA: TGTGCCTGGAGTGTCGGGTCAGCTAACTCTGGGGCCAACGTC.

This clone shows up as medium-sized by frequency. The CDR3 is cut off 3 residues early in the read; its end comes from the germline J gene. The genes are TRBV6-2 or TRBV6-3 and TRBJ2-1; D is unresolved. Deletions cut 2 bases from V and 9 bases from J, with 11 bases between. Per the germline V gene, CDR1 is MNHEY and CDR2 is SVGEGT. This CDR3 is 13 amino acids long. CDR3 region: CASSYRPDPEQFF. The covered CDR3 bases are TGTGCCAGCAGTTACAGGCCAGATCCTGAG.

Worth noting for this clone: An end of the junction differs from the germline gene, which may be a read error. The CDR3 end falls 3 residues outside the read, so it is completed with the germline J gene. V gene TRBV4-2 combines with J gene TRBJ1-5; tentatively, D is TRBD1 (6 bases). This CDR3 is 16 amino acids long. Germline lookup yields CDR1 LGHNA and CDR2 YNFKEQ. The CDR3 sequence is CASSQEAFRGGQPQHF. Partial CDR3 DNA: TGCGCCAGCAGCCAAGAAGCGTTCAGGGGTGGACAGCCC.

As regards this clone: The CDR3 goes on 3 residues after the read ends, and that part is filled in from the germline J gene. The chain joins TRBV29-1 to TRBJ2-2, with 8 positions matching TRBD1. CDR1 and CDR2 (germline): SQVTM, ANQGSEA. Trimming took 0 bases from V and 8 from J; bases not matched to a gene: 8. The CDR3 loop spans 15 amino acids. CDR3 bases read: TGCAGCGTTGAAGAGGACAGGGCGGCCCTGGGGGAG. This gives the protein CSVEEDRAALGE. The CDR3 as a whole reads CSVEEDRAALGELFF.

Comment on this clone: From the germline J gene comes the end of the CDR3, since the read stops 3 residues before it. The chain employs TRBV7-2 and TRBJ1-2; D is undetermined. From germline, CDR1 is SGHTA and CDR2 FQGNSA. The CDR3 contains 14 residues. The CDR3 DNA, read in part, is TGTGCCAGCAGCGTCCAATCGACTAGCGGTGAC. The encoded protein is CASSVQSTSGD. The complete CDR3 protein is CASSVQSTSGDYTF.

Remarks on this clone: The CDR3 is cut off 3 residues early in the read; its end comes from the germline J gene. The V gene is TRBV6-1, the J gene TRBJ1-2; 10 bases fit TRBD1. Germline V gene data show CDR1 as MNHNS and CDR2 as SASEGT. The CDR3 covers 15 residues. CDR3 sequence reads: CASSELGQGSVSYTF. Incomplete CDR3 DNA: TGTGCCAGCAGTGAACTGGGACAGGGGTCAGTTAGC.

CDR3 region: CASSLGTDQETQYF. Incomplete CDR3 DNA: TGCGCCAGCAGCCTCGGGACAGACCAAGAGACC. The chain couples TRBV5-1 to TRBJ2-5, with 7 positions matching TRBD1. The CDR3 is cut off 3 residues early in the read; its end comes from the germline J gene. Germline lookup yields CDR1 SGHRS and CDR2 YFSETQ. V lost 4 bases and J lost 0; bases outside the gene matches: 3. CDR3 size: 14 residues.

As for this clone: The CDR3 end falls 3 residues outside the read, so it is completed with the germline J gene. The V and J genes are TRBV6-2 or TRBV6-3 and TRBJ2-5, with 14 bases identical to TRBD2. V lost 2 bases to trimming and J lost 4 bases; unmatched junction nucleotides: 6. The CDR3 has 17 residues. From germline, CDR1 is MNHEY and CDR2 SVGEGT. CDR3 in amino acids: CASSYRLAGGVGETQYF. The covered CDR3 bases are TGTGCCAGCAGTTACCGACTAGCGGGGGGGGTCGGAGAGACC.

Of note for this clone: The sequenced fragment ends 3 residues before the CDR3 boundary, so the rest is inferred from the germline J gene. The chain is built from TRBV7-2 and TRBJ2-1; 8 nucleotides align to TRBD2. With V trimmed by 2 bases and J by 7 bases, 7 bases remained unmatched. The CDR3 is 15 amino acids. From germline, CDR1 is SGHTA and CDR2 FQGNSA. CDR3 in amino acids: CASSLFTSGGNEQFF. The CDR3 bases that were read are TGTGCCAGCAGCTTATTTACTAGCGGTGGGAATGAG.

With respect to this clone: The read ends 3 residues early relative to the CDR3; the germline J gene fills the gap. This sequence joins TRBV4-1 and TRBJ2-3; 7 bases agree with TRBD2. Germline V gene lookup returns CDR1 MGHRA and CDR2 YSYEKL. The CDR3 contains 17 residues. After removal of 0 bases from V and 4 bases from J, the junction contained 10 bases not matched to a gene. The CDR3 here is CASSQERYRTRSDTQYF. CDR3 DNA, as far as it was read: TGCGCCAGCAGCCAAGAACGATACAGGACTAGGTCAGATACG.

Note on this clone: The read falls 3 residues short of the CDR3 end, and the missing part is taken from the germline J gene. The V gene is TRBV20-1, the J gene TRBJ2-3; 8 nucleotides line up with TRBD2. The germline V gene has CDR1 DFQATT and CDR2 SNEGSKA (reference sequence). This CDR3 region has 11 residues. The DNA read from the CDR3 is TGCAGTGTTCCCCCGGGGGGGACG. Protein sequence: CSVPPGGT. In full, the CDR3 reads CSVPPGGTQYF.

The sequenced CDR3 bases are TGTGCCAGCAGTGCTGGCGGGGGGGCCAAGACCGGGGAG. Protein product: CASSAGGGAKTGE. The whole CDR3 sequence is CASSAGGGAKTGELFF. V gene TRBV6-1 combines with J gene TRBJ2-2; the match to TRBD2 covers 9 bases. Read sequence stops 3 residues before the CDR3 end, and the germline J gene provides the missing end. V dropped 4 bases and J dropped 5; count of bases not matched to a gene: 8. The germline V gene encodes CDR1 MNHNS and CDR2 SASEGT. The CDR3 is made up of 16 amino acids.

As regards this clone: One end of the junction is discordant with germline, which a read error may explain. The read is 3 residues too short to cover the CDR3 end, so that end is filled in from the germline J gene. The rearrangement links TRBV4-2 to TRBJ1-5; the D is unclear. This CDR3 has 18 residues. The germline V gene encodes CDR1 LGHNA and CDR2 YNFKEQ. This chain's CDR3 is CASSQFLSGGQYNQPQHF. The covered CDR3 bases are TGCGCCAGCAGCCAATTCCTAAGTGGTGGGCAGTACAATCAGCCC.

As concerns this clone: The read ends 3 residues shy of where the CDR3 ends; the end is completed using the germline J gene. V and J are TRBV20-1 and TRBJ2-5; 8 bases are shared with TRBD2. The germline CDR1 and CDR2 sequences are DFQATT and SNEGSKA (reference sequence). Losses at the gene ends were 0 bases for V and 5 bases for J; bases not matched to a gene: 11. The CDR3 totals 16 residues. The CDR3 DNA, read in part, is TGCAGTGCTAGAGATCTAGTAGCGGGGTGGGGCGAGACC. Translation: CSARDLVAGWGET. The entire CDR3 reads CSARDLVAGWGETQYF.

Incomplete CDR3 DNA: TGTGCCAGCAGCCTGGGACTTTTTACCTACGAG. It specifies CASSLGLFTYE. The entire CDR3 protein reads CASSLGLFTYEQYF. The rearrangement joins TRBV6-2 or TRBV6-3 to TRBJ2-7, with a weak D call TRBD2 (6 bases). The observed sequence ends 3 residues before the CDR3 terminus, with the missing tail filled in from the germline J gene. Between the trimmed V and J ends, which lost 6 bases and 2 bases, there was a span of 14 bases. The CDR3 totals 14 residues. CDR1 MNHEY and CDR2 SVGEGT come from the germline V gene.

In the case of this clone: Read data end 3 residues before the CDR3 end; the end is taken from the germline J gene. The chain uses TRBV7-9 and TRBJ2-1; TRBD1 matches at 7 bases. Germline V lookup: CDR1 SEHNR, CDR2 FQNEAQ (reference sequence). The trim removed 4 bases at V and 9 bases at J, leaving 6 bases unmatched. The CDR3 runs to 13 residues. The CDR3 DNA, read in part, is TGTGCCAGCAGCTCCGGACAGGTCGGTGAG. Amino acids: CASSSGQVGE. The full CDR3 protein reads CASSSGQVGEQFF. The full variable domain, in which reference TRBV7-9 and TRBJ2-1 provide the parts outside the CDR3, is DTGVSQNPRHKITKRGQNVTFRCDPISEHNRLYWYRQTLGQGPEFLTYFQNEAQLEKSRLLSDRFSAERPKGSFSTLEIQRTEQGDSAMYLCASSSGQVGEQFFGPGTRLTVL.